A single sample is the source of the 9 T cell receptor beta chains below, sequenced in a study of T cell repertoires in cytomegalovirus infection. TCRdb called the reads again in MiXCR, with one record for every CDR3 protein. The data hold around 900,000 distinct CDR3 sequences, with less than 35% observed a single time. No antigen has been identified for these receptors. The sample in question was cultured CD8+ T cells from PBMCs, obtained from culture after CMV antigen stimulation. The receptor source for this set is a human donor in good health (CMV status not recorded). Some clones in this sample may be carry-over from other donors' samples.

The chain employs TRBV27 and TRBJ2-3; TRBD1 matches at 8 bases. The CDR3 length is 15 residues. Germline V CDR1 and CDR2: MNHEY, SMNVEV (reference sequence). V was clipped by 6 bases and J by 4 bases; unmatched bases: 9. The CDR3 reads CASSTDRGGSDTQYF. The CDR3 region has the DNA TGTGCCAGCAGCACTGACAGGGGTGGGTCAGATACGCAGTATTTT.

J is TRBJ1-1 and V is TRBV7-6, with TRBD1 matching over 7 bases. Trimming removed 5 bases from V and 0 bases from J; junction bases left unmatched: 12. In germline, CDR1 is SGHVS, CDR2 FNYEAQ. The CDR3 totals 17 residues. The DNA of the CDR3 is TGTGCCAGCAGCCTCAGACAGGGAACCCTGATGAACACTGAAGCTTTCTTT. This translates into CASSLRQGTLMNTEAFF.

A word on this clonotype: Its ends do not fully match the called genes, so a read error is possible. J is TRBJ2-3 and V is TRBV7-7, with TRBD2 matching over 7 bases. The length of the CDR3 is 15 residues. The germline V gene has CDR1 SSHAT and CDR2 FNYEAQ (reference sequence). The DNA for the CDR3 is TGTGCCAGCTGCTTGGGGAGCGGGACCACAGATACGCATTATTTT. It is translated as CASCLGSGTTDTHYF. Based on the CDR3 plus reference TRBV7-7 and TRBJ2-3, the full variable domain is GAGVSQSPRYKVTKRGQDVTLRCDPISSHATLYWYQQALGQGPEFLTYFNYEAQPDKSGLPSDRFSAERPEGSISTLTIQRTEQRDSAMYRCASCLGSGTTDTHYFGPGTRLTVL.

This sequence joins TRBV14 and TRBJ2-7; D is tentatively TRBD1 or TRBD2 (6 bases each). CDR1 is SGHDN and CDR2 is FVKESK in the germline V gene. This CDR3 has 13 residues. V lost 4 bases, J lost 9 bases, and 16 bases lay in between. CDR3 loop: CASSPGGRGRQYF. CDR3 coding DNA: TGTGCCAGCAGCCCCGGGGGCCGGGGGCGGCAGTACTTC.

On this clonotype itself: A read error is possible here, since a much larger clone lies one base away. The rearrangement links TRBV12-3 or TRBV12-4 to TRBJ1-2; TRBD1 might be the D (6 bases). V lost 2 bases, J lost 7 bases, and 11 bases lay in between. CDR3 length equals 13 residues. The CDR3 protein is CASSLSGAVGYTF. The CDR3 DNA reads as TGTGCCAGCAGTTTATCAGGGGCGGTTGGCTACACCTTC.

The table lists this clonotype with a few counts. V and J are TRBV7-9 and TRBJ1-5; 8 positions agree with TRBD1. In germline, CDR1 is SEHNR, CDR2 FQNEAQ (reference sequence). The CDR3 length is 17 residues. Losses at the gene ends were 5 bases for V and 0 bases for J; bases not matched to a gene: 9. CDR3 protein: CASSTGQDHNSNQPQHF. The CDR3 DNA is TGTGCCAGCAGCACGGGACAGGATCATAATAGCAATCAGCCCCAGCATTTT.

This clonotype has at least ten counts. CDR3 sequence reads: CASGRNTGELFF. The DNA of the CDR3 is TGTGCCAGCGGGAGGAACACCGGGGAGCTGTTTTTT. V usage is TRBV7-9 and J usage is TRBJ2-2; D perhaps matches TRBD2 (5 bases). CDR3 size: 12 residues. Germline V gene sequence: CDR1 SEHNR, CDR2 FQNEAQ (reference sequence). V was pared by 8 bases and J by 1 base, with 5 bases between.

The rearrangement uses TRBV28 and TRBJ2-7; D may be TRBD1 (6 bases). There are 14 residues in the CDR3. The ends were cut back, 8 bases at V and 6 bases at J, with 20 bases in the middle. CDR1 and CDR2 (germline): MDHEN, SYDVKM. CDR3 sequence reads: CASSLGRSRGEQYV. The CDR3 coding sequence is TGTGCCAGCTCTCTAGGGCGTTCCAGGGGCGAGCAGTACGTC.

In the case of this clonotype: This could be a read error, since a much larger clone is one nucleotide away. CDR3 residues: CASSKGDLQGGELFF. In DNA, the CDR3 is TGTGCCAGCAGCAAAGGGGACCTGCAGGGCGGGGAGCTGTTTTTT. This sequence joins TRBV7-2 and TRBJ2-2, with D possibly being TRBD1 or TRBD2 (5 bases each). CDR1 is SGHTA, CDR2 FQGNSA, per germline. Trimming left V 5 bases short and J 7 bases short, with 17 bases between. The CDR3 is made up of 15 amino acids.